This TCR beta chain is drawn from a study of blood T cells in healthy people across ages. The CDR3 has 15 amino acids. The germline gives CDR1 SGHAT, CDR2 FQNNGV. The ends lost 2 bases at V and 11 bases at J; junction bases unmatched: 14. A sample-barcoded 5' primer and a J-beta primer mix were used in a second PCR of roughly 7 to 12 cycles. In TCRdb, the 5' RACE reads were re-called with MiXCR into one record per CDR3 protein. Here the sample spans under 2,000,000 distinct CDR3 sequences, approximately 50% being singletons. Roughly 10 milliliters of peripheral blood were drawn from each donor. No fewer than 5.5 micrograms of total RNA were isolated from every sample.

Specimen: blood. The chain employs TRBV11-2 and TRBJ2-5; 7 nucleotides align to TRBD1. This receptor was obtained from a woman aged 40 to 55 in good health. This CDR3 reads CASSLYQGDQRKQYF. The CDR3 bases are TGTGCCAGCAGCTTATACCAGGGGGACCAACGAAAGCAGTACTTC.